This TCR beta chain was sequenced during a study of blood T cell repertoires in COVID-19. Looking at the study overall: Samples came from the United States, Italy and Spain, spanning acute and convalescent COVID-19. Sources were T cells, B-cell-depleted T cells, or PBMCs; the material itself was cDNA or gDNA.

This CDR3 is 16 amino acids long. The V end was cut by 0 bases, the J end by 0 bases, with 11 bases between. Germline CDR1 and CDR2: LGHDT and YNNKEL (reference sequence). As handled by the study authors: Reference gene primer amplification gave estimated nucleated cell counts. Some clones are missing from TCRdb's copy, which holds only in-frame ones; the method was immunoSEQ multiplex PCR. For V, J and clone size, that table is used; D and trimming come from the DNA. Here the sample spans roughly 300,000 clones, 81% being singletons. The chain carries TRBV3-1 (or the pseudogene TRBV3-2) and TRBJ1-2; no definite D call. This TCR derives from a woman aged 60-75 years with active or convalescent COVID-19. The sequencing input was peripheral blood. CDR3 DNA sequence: TGTGCCAGCAGCCAAGATACCTCTGGAGCTAACTATGGCTACACCTTC. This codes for CASSQDTSGANYGYTF.